The rows below give T cell receptor beta chains drawn from one sample of a study of blood T cell repertoires in COVID-19. Here immunoSEQ multiplex PCR was the method, and the copy in TCRdb shows in-frame clones only, minus some. The top ten clones hold approximately 31% of a sample with 30,000 to 40,000 clones, over 70% of them seen once. Sample: peripheral blood. Source of these receptors: a man at least 80 years old with acute or convalescent COVID-19. Each CDR3 is given with its conserved first and last residue. Fields, in order: V gene, J gene, clone size, CDR3 length, D gene, CDR3 protein, CDR3 DNA. D genes are given only for firm matches. The listing skips clone size in some rows; elsewhere it reads once, few, many or a size class.

TRBV3-1/TRBV3-2	TRBJ1-4	-	14	-	CASSQGIREGKLFF	TGTGCCAGCAGCCAAGGAATCAGGGAGGGAAAACTGTTTTTT
TRBV5-4	TRBJ1-1	-	15	-	CASSSARVQLTEAFF	TGTGCCAGCAGCTCTGCCAGGGTTCAGCTCACTGAAGCTTTCTTT
TRBV5-6	TRBJ1-6	few	19	TRBD1	CASSLTGTGDNGLASPLHF	TGTGCCAGCAGCTTGACGGGGACAGGGGATAACGGATTAGCTTCACCCCTCCACTTT
TRBV7-2	TRBJ2-5	-	14	TRBD1	CASSPDRVQETQYF	TGTGCCAGCAGTCCCGACAGGGTCCAAGAGACCCAGTACTTC
TRBV28	TRBJ1-1	-	13	-	CASTIAGATEAFF	TGTGCCAGCACCATAGCTGGGGCAACGGAAGCTTTCTTT
TRBV5-1	TRBJ2-2	-	18	TRBD2	CASSTGLAGITNTGELFF	TGCGCCAGCAGCACCGGACTAGCGGGGATTACGAACACCGGGGAGCTGTTTTTT
TRBV28	TRBJ1-6	-	13	-	CASKGWSNSPLHF	TGTGCCAGCAAGGGGTGGAGTAATTCACCCCTCCACTTT
TRBV14	TRBJ2-5	-	15	-	CASSQQASRQETQYF	TGTGCCAGCAGCCAGCAGGCAAGTCGCCAAGAGACCCAGTACTTC
TRBV6-5	TRBJ1-1	-	11	-	CASKEYIEAFF	TGTGCCAGCAAAGAATACATCGAAGCTTTCTTT
TRBV5-5	TRBJ1-2	-	15	TRBD1	CASSFSTAGGYGYTF	TGTGCCAGCAGCTTTTCTACCGCAGGGGGCTATGGCTACACCTTC
TRBV9	TRBJ1-1	medium-sized	14	TRBD1	CASSKGQGSVEAFF	TGTGCCAGCAGCAAGGGACAGGGGTCCGTTGAAGCTTTCTTT
TRBV7-2	TRBJ1-3	-	16	-	CASSLGSVVSGNTIYF	TGTGCCAGCAGCTTAGGGAGTGTGGTGTCTGGAAACACCATATATTTT
TRBV4-3	TRBJ1-1	-	19	TRBD1	CASSQEIPRQGPRNTEAFF	TGCGCCAGCAGCCAAGAAATTCCCAGACAGGGGCCCCGGAACACTGAAGCTTTCTTT
TRBV18	TRBJ2-5	-	15	-	CASSPPARGRETQYF	TGTGCCAGCTCACCACCGGCAAGGGGTCGAGAGACCCAGTACTTC
TRBV6-2/TRBV6-3	TRBJ1-3	-	15	-	CASSRRLSSGNTIYF	TGTGCCAGCAGCCGCAGGCTAAGCTCTGGAAACACCATATATTTT
TRBV7-5	TRBJ1-2	-	14	-	CAAVGLQLNYGYTF	TGTGCCGCCGTCGGGTTGCAGCTTAACTATGGCTACACCTTC
TRBV6-2/TRBV6-3	TRBJ2-5	once	12	-	CASSSQGETQYF	TGTGCCAGCAGTTCCCAGGGAGAGACCCAGTACTTC
TRBV7-9	TRBJ2-5	once	15	TRBD2	CASSFGTSGGETQYF	TGTGCCAGCAGCTTCGGGACTAGCGGGGGGGAGACCCAGTACTTC
TRBV13	TRBJ2-5	-	16	TRBD2	CASSPTSGGAGETQYF	TGTGCCAGCAGCCCCACTAGCGGGGGGGCCGGAGAGACCCAGTACTTC
TRBV28	TRBJ2-3	-	18	TRBD2	CASSFSRTSGGTTDTQYF	TGTGCCAGCAGTTTCTCGCGGACTAGCGGGGGCACCACAGATACGCAGTATTTT
TRBV11-2	TRBJ2-2	few	15	-	CASSLGPSDTGELFF	TGTGCCAGCAGCTTGGGTCCCAGCGACACCGGGGAGCTGTTTTTT
TRBV7-2	TRBJ2-3	-	16	-	CASSPQGVRSTDTQYF	TGTGCCAGCAGCCCACAAGGAGTTCGCAGCACAGATACGCAGTATTTT
TRBV5-6	TRBJ1-3	few	13	-	CASSLGAFRTIYF	TGTGCCAGCAGCTTGGGAGCTTTCCGCACCATATATTTT
TRBV5-8	TRBJ2-2	-	14	-	CASSLGQRSGELFF	TGTGCCAGCAGCTTGGGACAGAGGTCCGGGGAGCTGTTTTTT
TRBV5-4	TRBJ2-5	-	18	TRBD2	CASSLHLAGAPNQETQYF	TGTGCCAGCAGCTTGCATTTAGCGGGAGCGCCTAATCAAGAGACCCAGTACTTC
TRBV6-5	TRBJ1-5	-	14	-	CASKGGHSNQPQHF	TGTGCCAGCAAGGGTGGACATAGCAATCAGCCCCAGCATTTT
TRBV5-1	TRBJ2-2	few	19	TRBD2	CASRAGTSGGSSRTGELFF	TGCGCCAGCAGAGCCGGGACTAGCGGGGGGTCCTCGAGGACCGGGGAGCTGTTTTTT
TRBV10-1	TRBJ2-7	-	12	-	CASRALLPEGYF	TGCGCCAGCAGAGCACTTCTCCCCGAGGGGTACTTC
TRBV11-2	TRBJ1-3	-	15	TRBD1	CASSLGGYSGNTIYF	TGTGCCAGCAGCCTAGGGGGCTACTCTGGAAACACCATATATTTT
TRBV7-2	TRBJ2-3	-	14	-	CASSFDSDTDTQYF	TGTGCCAGCAGCTTTGACTCGGACACAGATACGCAGTATTTT
TRBV9	TRBJ2-3	-	16	TRBD2	CASSVVPSGRTDTQYF	TGTGCCAGCAGCGTAGTGCCTAGCGGTCGCACAGATACGCAGTATTTT
TRBV15	TRBJ2-1	few	15	-	CATSGSGTTYNEQFF	TGTGCCACCAGCGGCTCCGGGACAACCTACAATGAGCAGTTCTTC
TRBV27	TRBJ2-3	-	13	TRBD1	CASRDREEDTQYF	TGTGCCAGCAGGGACAGGGAGGAAGATACGCAGTATTTT